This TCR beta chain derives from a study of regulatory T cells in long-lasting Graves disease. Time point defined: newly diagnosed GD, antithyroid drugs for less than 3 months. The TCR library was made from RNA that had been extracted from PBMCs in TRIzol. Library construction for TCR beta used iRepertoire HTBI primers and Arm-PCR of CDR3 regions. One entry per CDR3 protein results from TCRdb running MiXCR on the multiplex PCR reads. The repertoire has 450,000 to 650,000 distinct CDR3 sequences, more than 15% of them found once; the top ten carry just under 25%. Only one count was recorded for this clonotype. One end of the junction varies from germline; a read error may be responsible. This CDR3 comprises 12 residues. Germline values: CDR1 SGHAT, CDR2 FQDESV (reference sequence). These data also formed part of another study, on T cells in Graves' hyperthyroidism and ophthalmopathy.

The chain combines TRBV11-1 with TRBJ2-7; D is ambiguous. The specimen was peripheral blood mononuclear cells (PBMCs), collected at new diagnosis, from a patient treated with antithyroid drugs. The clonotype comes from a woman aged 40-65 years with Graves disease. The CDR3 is CASSMATYGQYF. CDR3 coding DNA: TGTGCCAGCAGTATGGCTACCTACGGGCAGTACTTC.